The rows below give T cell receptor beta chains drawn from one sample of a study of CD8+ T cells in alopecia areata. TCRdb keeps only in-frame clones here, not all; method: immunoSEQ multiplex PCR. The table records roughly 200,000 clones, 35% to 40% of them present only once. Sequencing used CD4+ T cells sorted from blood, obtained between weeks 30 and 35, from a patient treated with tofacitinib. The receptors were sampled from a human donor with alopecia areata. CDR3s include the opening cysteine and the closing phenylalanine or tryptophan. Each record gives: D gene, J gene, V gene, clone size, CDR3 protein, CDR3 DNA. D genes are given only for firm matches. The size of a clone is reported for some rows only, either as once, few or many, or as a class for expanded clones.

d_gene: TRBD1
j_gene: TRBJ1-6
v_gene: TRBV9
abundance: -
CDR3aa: CASSAQDREGSPLHF
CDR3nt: TGTGCCAGCAGCGCCCAAGACAGGGAGGGTTCACCCCTCCACTTT

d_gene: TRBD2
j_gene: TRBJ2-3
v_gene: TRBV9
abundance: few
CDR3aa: CASRGTSGSTDTQYF
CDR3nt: TGTGCCAGCAGGGGGACTAGCGGAAGCACAGATACGCAGTATTTT

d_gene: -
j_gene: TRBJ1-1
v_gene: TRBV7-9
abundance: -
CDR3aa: CASSPTPQAGNTEAFF
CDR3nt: TGTGCCAGCAGCCCCACACCCCAGGCGGGGAACACTGAAGCTTTCTTT

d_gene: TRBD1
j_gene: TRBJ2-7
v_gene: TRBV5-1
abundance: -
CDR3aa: CASSLWAGGSYEQYF
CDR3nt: TGCGCCAGCAGCTTGTGGGCAGGGGGCTCCTACGAGCAGTACTTC

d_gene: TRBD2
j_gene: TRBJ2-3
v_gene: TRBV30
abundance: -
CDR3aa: CAWRGLAGLSDTQYF
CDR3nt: TGTGCCTGGAGAGGACTAGCGGGACTTTCAGATACGCAGTATTTT

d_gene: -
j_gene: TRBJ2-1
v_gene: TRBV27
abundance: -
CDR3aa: CASGPYGGRRGSEQFF
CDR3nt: TGTGCCAGCGGTCCTTATGGGGGACGGAGGGGCTCTGAGCAGTTCTTC

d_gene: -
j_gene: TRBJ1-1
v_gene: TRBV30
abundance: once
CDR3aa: CACLVGQLNTEAFF
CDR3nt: TGTGCCTGCCTCGTTGGACAGCTGAACACTGAAGCTTTCTTT

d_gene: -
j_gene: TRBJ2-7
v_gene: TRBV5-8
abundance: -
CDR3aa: CASSLVSFETGEQYF
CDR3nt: TGTGCCAGCAGCTTGGTGTCATTCGAGACGGGGGAGCAGTACTTC

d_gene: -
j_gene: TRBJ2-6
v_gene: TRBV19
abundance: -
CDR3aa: CAREMQGSLFSGANVLTF
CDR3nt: TGTGCCAGGGAGATGCAGGGCTCCCTCTTCTCTGGGGCCAACGTCCTGACTTTC

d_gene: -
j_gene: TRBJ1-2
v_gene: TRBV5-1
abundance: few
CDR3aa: CASSPRTVEGYTF
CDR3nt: TGCGCCAGCAGCCCTCGGACGGTTGAGGGCTACACCTTC

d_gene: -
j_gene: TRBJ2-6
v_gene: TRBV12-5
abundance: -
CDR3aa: CASGYSGANVLTF
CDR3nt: TGTGCTAGTGGGTACTCTGGGGCCAACGTCCTGACTTTC

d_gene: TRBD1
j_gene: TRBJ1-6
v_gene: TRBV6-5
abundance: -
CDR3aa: CASSYSPGGHSPLHF
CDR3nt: TGTGCCAGCAGTTACTCGCCAGGGGGGCATTCACCCCTCCACTTT